These 25 T cell receptor beta chains were all obtained from the same sample, sequenced in a study of lymphopenia after photon versus proton radiotherapy (dated 2019 in TCRdb). The library was built by means of the immunoSEQ multiplex PCR assay. What TCRdb holds here is the immuneACCESS table cut down to in-frame rearrangements. Part of the clones is not present; checked against another copy, under half of the missing clones reflect an unresolved V gene, and the others are unexplained. The sample table records about 50,000 clones; 80% to 95% of these occur just once. The ten largest clones add up to more than 15% of the sample. The sequencing used peripheral blood, collected from a patient treated with photon-based radiotherapy. The receptors here all came from a woman in her 40s with cholangiocarcinoma.

V gene TRBV7-3 combines with J gene TRBJ2-1; 7 nucleotides align to TRBD1. The CDR3 extends over 15 amino acids. The germline CDR1 and CDR2 sequences are SGHTA and FQGTGA. Losses at the gene ends were 2 bases for V and 1 base for J; bases not matched to a gene: 2. CDR3 sequence reads: CASSLSRGSYNEQFF. CDR3 nucleotides: TGTGCCAGCAGCTTATCCAGGGGGTCCTACAATGAGCAGTTCTTC.

The V gene is TRBV18, the J gene TRBJ2-1; D is possibly TRBD2 (6 bases). Deletions cut 0 bases from V and 3 bases from J, with 12 bases between. The CDR3 is 16 residues long. The V gene's germline CDR1 is KGHSH and CDR2 LQKENI. CDR3 in amino acids: CASSPPASAYYNEQFF. The CDR3 DNA sequence: TGTGCCAGCTCACCACCCGCTAGCGCGTACTACAATGAGCAGTTCTTC.

The rearrangement links TRBV27 to TRBJ2-3, with 7 bases fitting TRBD1. Germline V gene lookup returns CDR1 MNHEY and CDR2 SMNVEV (reference sequence). The CDR3 is made up of 14 amino acids. The ends lost 4 bases at V and 4 bases at J; junction bases unmatched: 5. CDR3 in amino acids: CASSSTGPPDTQYF. The CDR3 coding sequence is TGTGCCAGCAGTTCGACAGGGCCCCCAGATACGCAGTATTTT.

The chain is built from TRBV2 and TRBJ2-7; 7 nucleotides line up with TRBD2. V lost 4 bases and J lost 3; bases outside the gene matches: 15. The CDR3 extends over 17 amino acids. CDR1 is SNHLY and CDR2 is FYNNEI in the germline V gene. CDR3 protein: CASSGGRTGDLGYEQYF. In DNA, the CDR3 is TGTGCCAGCAGTGGCGGGAGAACGGGTGACTTGGGCTACGAGCAGTACTTC.

The chain links TRBV10-1 to TRBJ2-1; 8 nucleotides match TRBD2. There are 13 residues in the CDR3. Unmatched junction bases numbered 13, after V lost 9 bases and J lost 12 bases. In germline, CDR1 is WNHNN, CDR2 SYGVQD (reference sequence). The chain's CDR3 is CARPGLGVRGQFF. CDR3 DNA sequence: TGCGCCAGACCGGGACTAGGGGTCAGGGGGCAGTTCTTC.

J is TRBJ2-3 and V is TRBV5-1, with 8 bases aligning to TRBD1. The CDR3 length is 15 residues. Trimming took 4 bases from V and 3 from J; bases not matched to a gene: 7. CDR1 is SGHRS and CDR2 is YFSETQ in the germline V gene. CDR3 loop: CASSGGQVGTDTQYF. CDR3 DNA sequence: TGCGCCAGCAGCGGGGGACAGGTTGGTACAGATACGCAGTATTTT.

This clone was counted a single time. CDR3 residues: CASSLLAGGLYNEQFF. DNA for the CDR3: TGTGCCAGCAGTTTATTAGCGGGAGGCCTATACAATGAGCAGTTCTTC. The chain employs TRBV28 and TRBJ2-1, with 10 nucleotides matching TRBD2. The germline V gene has CDR1 MDHEN and CDR2 SYDVKM. The CDR3 is 16 amino acids. V dropped 1 base and J dropped 4; count of bases not matched to a gene: 4. Full variable domain (remainder filled in from reference TRBV28 and TRBJ2-1): DVKVTQSSRYLVKRTGEKVFLECVQDMDHENMFWYRQDPGLGLRLIYFSYDVKMKEKGDIPEGYSVSREKKERFSLILESASTNQTSMYLCASSLLAGGLYNEQFFGPGTRLTVL.

This chain uses TRBV5-4 with TRBJ1-6, with a possible D match to TRBD1 (5 bases). The germline V gene encodes CDR1 SGHNT and CDR2 YYREEE (reference sequence). V shed 8 bases and J shed 5 bases, with 8 bases lying between them. This CDR3 spans 12 amino acids. For the CDR3, the DNA is TGTGCCAGTAGCAGGGATAATTCACCCCTCCACTTT. Encoded protein: CASSRDNSPLHF. Full variable domain (outside the CDR3, taken from reference TRBV5-4 and TRBJ1-6): ETGVTQSPTHLIKTRGQQVTLRCSSQSGHNTVSWYQQALGQGPQFIFQYYREEENGRGNFPPRFSGLQFPNYSSELNVNALELDDSALYLCASSRDNSPLHFGNGTRLTVT.

The chain carries TRBV5-5 and TRBJ2-7; D ambiguous. The CDR3 loop spans 12 amino acids. The ends were cut back, 5 bases at V and 2 bases at J, with 8 bases in the middle. Germline V gives CDR1 SGHKS, CDR2 YYEKEE (reference sequence). CDR3 amino acids: CASSSGAYEQYF. The CDR3 DNA sequence: TGTGCCAGCAGTTCTGGGGCCTACGAGCAGTACTTC.

The CDR3 loop reads CASSYQTTGLGKLFF. For the CDR3, the DNA is TGTGCCAGCAGTTACCAAACGACAGGGCTTGGAAAACTGTTTTTT. The V call is TRBV6-5, the J call TRBJ1-4, with TRBD1 identical over 7 bases. The CDR3 sequence is 15 residues long. Germline V gives CDR1 MNHEY, CDR2 SVGAGI. The V segment lost 2 bases and the J segment 10 bases; nucleotides outside the gene matches: 10.

The DNA for the CDR3 is TGTGCCAGCAGCGTAACGCTGAACACTGAAGCTTTCTTT. Translation gives CASSVTLNTEAFF. This chain uses TRBV9 with TRBJ1-1, with no clear D. This CDR3 spans 13 amino acids. Trimming left V 1 base short and J 0 bases short, with 4 bases between. CDR1 and CDR2 from the germline V gene are SGDLS and YYNGEE.

The V call is TRBV19, the J call TRBJ2-7; 7 bases align to TRBD1. V shed 6 bases, J shed 2 bases, and the junction held 7 bases outside the gene matches. The CDR3 sequence is 14 residues long. Germline assignment: CDR1 LNHDA and CDR2 SQIVND (reference sequence). The CDR3 loop reads CASSLKGTAYEQYF. The CDR3 bases are TGTGCCAGTAGCCTTAAAGGGACAGCCTACGAGCAGTACTTC.

V gene TRBV6-1 combines with J gene TRBJ1-2; 8 positions match TRBD1. V was clipped by 5 bases and J by 6 bases; unmatched bases: 5. Germline CDR1 MNHNS, CDR2 SASEGT. The CDR3 has 13 amino acids. CDR3 DNA sequence: TGTGCCAGCAGTCCGCAGGGGGCGAATGGCTACACCTTC. This gives the protein CASSPQGANGYTF.

Comments on this clone: An end of the junction does not agree with germline; a read error may underlie this. This sequence joins TRBV6-1 and TRBJ2-6, with TRBD1 matching 7 bases. From germline, CDR1 is MNHNS and CDR2 SASEGT. This CDR3 region has 20 residues. The CDR3 here is CASTELSPGQLGSGANVLTF. CDR3 bases: TGTGCCAGCACTGAACTCTCCCCGGGACAGTTAGGATCTGGGGCCAACGTCCTGACTTTC.

The chain uses TRBV28 and TRBJ2-1, with 10 bases that match TRBD2. V lost 2 bases, J lost 9 bases, and 7 bases stayed unmatched. This CDR3 is 15 amino acids long. Germline V gene data show CDR1 as MDHEN and CDR2 as SYDVKM. CDR3 in amino acids: CASSLGASGRGEQFF. In DNA form, the CDR3 reads TGTGCCAGCAGTTTAGGTGCTAGCGGGAGAGGTGAGCAGTTCTTC. Full variable domain (remainder filled in from reference TRBV28 and TRBJ2-1): DVKVTQSSRYLVKRTGEKVFLECVQDMDHENMFWYRQDPGLGLRLIYFSYDVKMKEKGDIPEGYSVSREKKERFSLILESASTNQTSMYLCASSLGASGRGEQFFGPGTRLTVL.

The chain has TRBV10-1 and TRBJ2-2; possible D gene TRBD2, 5 bases. Trimming stripped 4 bases from V and 5 bases from J, with 14 bases between. Per germline, CDR1 WNHNN and CDR2 SYGVQD (reference sequence). The CDR3 sequence is 15 residues long. The CDR3 is CASSVAASGTGELFF. Here the CDR3 DNA reads TGCGCCAGCAGTGTCGCGGCTTCGGGGACCGGGGAGCTGTTTTTT.

The chain is built from TRBV5-1 and TRBJ2-7; D is undetermined. The CDR3 totals 15 residues. Germline CDR1 SGHRS, CDR2 YFSETQ. V was cut by 1 base and J by 2 bases, with 13 bases left in between. As DNA, the CDR3 is TGCGCCAGCAGCTTGATGGGTCCACCTACCTACGAGCAGTACTTC. This codes for CASSLMGPPTYEQYF.

The J gene is TRBJ1-2, the V gene TRBV6-1; D not resolved. V lost 7 bases, J lost 2 bases, and 8 bases lay in between. The CDR3 loop spans 12 amino acids. Per germline, CDR1 MNHNS and CDR2 SASEGT. DNA for the CDR3: TGTGCCAGCAATTCCCGGAACTATGGCTACACCTTC. As protein: CASNSRNYGYTF.

The rearrangement uses TRBV2 and TRBJ2-7, with TRBD1 matching 10 bases. Trimming took 6 bases from V and 3 from J; bases not matched to a gene: 8. In germline, CDR1 is SNHLY, CDR2 FYNNEI. The CDR3 is made up of 15 amino acids. As DNA, the CDR3 is TGTGCCAGCAGCCCCCAACGGGACAGGGGCTACGAGCAGTACTTC. It yields the protein CASSPQRDRGYEQYF.

This rearrangement joins TRBV7-9 to TRBJ1-1; D is perhaps TRBD1 (5 bases). Germline CDR1 and CDR2: SEHNR and FQNEAQ (reference sequence). The CDR3 extends over 17 amino acids. Trimming stripped 4 bases from V and 2 bases from J, with 20 bases between. The CDR3 sequence: CASSSRGVGFLNTEAFF. As DNA, the CDR3 is TGTGCCAGCAGCTCCCGGGGCGTTGGGTTTCTTAACACTGAAGCTTTCTTT.

This rearrangement joins TRBV7-8 to TRBJ2-1; D gene unclear. V gave up 5 bases and J gave up 5 bases, with 10 bases separating them. CDR1 is SGHVS and CDR2 is FQNEAQ in the germline V gene. The CDR3 is made up of 13 amino acids. CDR3 DNA sequence: TGTGCCAGCAGCCACGGTCGGGACAATGAGCAGTTCTTC. It codes for CASSHGRDNEQFF. The full variable domain, with the rest looked up from reference TRBV7-8 and TRBJ2-1, is GAGVSQSPRYKVAKRGQDVALRCDPISGHVSLFWYQQALGQGPEFLTYFQNEAQLDKSGLPSDRFFAERPEGSVSTLKIQRTQQEDSAVYLCASSHGRDNEQFFGPGTRLTVL.

The chain combines TRBV29-1 with TRBJ2-1; 9 bases align to TRBD2. The CDR3 runs to 14 residues. The germline CDR1 and CDR2 sequences are SQVTM and ANQGSEA. V was pared by 3 bases and J by 5 bases, with 5 bases of the junction left unmatched. DNA for the CDR3: TGCAGCGTTGATCGCGGGGGGGCCAACAATGAGCAGTTCTTC. Translating it yields CSVDRGGANNEQFF.

This chain joins TRBV21-1 and TRBJ1-2. TRBV21-1 is described as a pseudogene. The CDR3 spans 14 residues. Written as DNA, the CDR3 is TGTGCCAGCAGCAAAGAGACTAGGGATTATGGCTACACCTTC. Translation gives CASSKETRDYGYTF.

The V and J genes are TRBV4-3 and TRBJ2-1; 7 bases line up with TRBD2. V shed 1 base, J shed 4 bases, and the junction held 4 bases outside the gene matches. CDR1 is LGHNA, CDR2 YSLEER, per germline. This CDR3 comprises 15 residues. CDR3 in DNA: TGCGCCAGCAGCCAAGGGGGAGGGATTTACAATGAGCAGTTCTTC. Translation gives CASSQGGGIYNEQFF.

The J gene is TRBJ2-7, the V gene TRBV6-1; 10 bases are shared with TRBD2. V dropped 4 bases and J dropped 0; count of bases not matched to a gene: 6. The germline V gene encodes CDR1 MNHNS and CDR2 SASEGT. This CDR3 comprises 16 residues. The CDR3, as DNA: TGTGCCAGCAGTGCCACTAGCGGGGACAGCTCCTACGAGCAGTACTTC. This translates into CASSATSGDSSYEQYF.